This T cell receptor (beta chain) was obtained from a study of beta chain features in type 1 diabetes. Study at large: Comparable age, gender and cell yields were observed in patients relative to healthy donors.

All of the isolated RNA was reverse transcribed, so expressed TCRB transcripts were sequenced. The average output of naive, central memory and regulatory T cell samples was around 3.5 million reads. Sequenced by immunoSEQ multiplex PCR; TCRdb stores in-frame clones only, minus some. The table has roughly 380,000 clones, less than 20% seen once. Germline V CDR1 and CDR2: GTSNPN, SVGIG (reference sequence). CDR3 size: 14 residues. The trim removed 2 bases at V and 2 bases at J, leaving 0 bases unmatched. The material sequenced was naive CD4+ T cells from blood. This TCR was recovered from a woman between 18 and 29 years old in good health. The rearrangement uses TRBV30 and TRBJ2-6, with 7 bases lining up with TRBD1. This chain's CDR3 is CAWSTGAGANVLTF. Written as DNA, the CDR3 is TGTGCCTGGAGTACAGGGGCTGGGGCCAACGTCCTGACTTTC.